The 19 T cell receptor beta chains in this list originate from one sample, sequenced in a study of blood T cell repertoires in COVID-19. Using immunoSEQ multiplex PCR, the repertoire was profiled, and TCRdb retains in-frame clones only, with some absent. This sample has 300,000 to 400,000 clones, with 88% found just once. Input material: PBMCs or T cells enriched from blood (not recorded which). Source of these receptors: a woman aged 18 to 35 who had recovered from COVID-19.

V usage is TRBV5-1 and J usage is TRBJ1-5; D is possibly TRBD1 (5 bases). Trimming cost V 4 bases and J 7 bases, with 12 bases left between them. The germline CDR1 and CDR2 sequences are SGHRS and YFSETQ. CDR3 length: 13 residues. The CDR3: CASSGQGGQPQHF. In DNA, the CDR3 is TGCGCCAGCAGCGGGCAGGGTGGCCAGCCCCAGCATTTT.

This chain uses TRBV14 with TRBJ2-2; no definite D call. The V gene lost 7 bases and the J gene lost 0 bases, with 9 bases spanning the gap. The CDR3 runs to 14 residues. Looked up from germline, CDR1 is SGHDN and CDR2 is FVKESK. CDR3 nucleotide sequence: TGTGCCAGCACCCCTATTTCGAACACCGGGGAGCTGTTTTTT. Translated, it gives CASTPISNTGELFF.

The V and J genes are TRBV15 and TRBJ1-4, with TRBD1 matching 7 bases. V dropped 1 base and J dropped 1; count of bases not matched to a gene: 3. CDR1 is LNHNV, CDR2 YYDKDF, per germline (reference sequence). This CDR3 is built from 16 residues. The CDR3 DNA reads TGTGCCACCAGCAGAGGCAGGGGGGAAACTAATGAAAAACTGTTTTTT. Its protein is CATSRGRGETNEKLFF.

The V call is TRBV6-5, the J call TRBJ1-2; 8 nucleotides line up with TRBD1. The J segment lost 4 bases and the V segment lost 6 bases, leaving 7 bases of the junction unmatched. CDR3 length: 14 amino acids. CDR1 and CDR2 (germline): MNHEY, SVGAGI. CDR3 sequence reads: CASSKKGQAYGYTF. The CDR3 DNA reads TGTGCCAGCAGCAAAAAGGGACAGGCCTATGGCTACACCTTC.

The rearrangement joins TRBV5-1 to TRBJ1-4, with 9 bases that match TRBD1. Germline CDR1 SGHRS, CDR2 YFSETQ. This CDR3 region has 14 residues. V dropped 2 bases and J dropped 8; count of bases not matched to a gene: 4. The CDR3 is CASSFLGQGEKLFF. CDR3 sequence (DNA): TGCGCCAGCAGCTTCCTGGGACAGGGCGAAAAACTGTTTTTT.

The genes are TRBV28 and TRBJ1-1; maybe TRBD1 (6 bases). The CDR3 length is 17 residues. The germline gives CDR1 MDHEN, CDR2 SYDVKM. V was cut by 5 bases and J by 5 bases, with 24 bases left in between. The CDR3 DNA reads as TGTGCCAGCAGTCCGCGCGGCCGGGGCAGGGGAGATACTGAAGCTTTCTTT. Translation gives CASSPRGRGRGDTEAFF.

The rearrangement uses TRBV19 and TRBJ2-3, with no clear D. From germline, CDR1 is LNHDA and CDR2 SQIVND (reference sequence). This CDR3 has 14 residues. V lost 3 bases to trimming and J lost 6 bases, with 13 bases between them. The chain's CDR3 is CASSMNSPSDTQYF. As DNA, the CDR3 is TGTGCCAGTAGTATGAATAGCCCCTCGGATACGCAGTATTTT.

The chain combines TRBV9 with TRBJ1-3, with D tentatively TRBD1 (6 bases). CDR1 SGDLS and CDR2 YYNGEE come from the germline V gene. V lost 3 bases and J lost 1, with 20 bases in between. This CDR3 is 18 amino acids long. The CDR3 DNA is TGTGCCAGCAGCGCACCCCAAAGGGGGGGCATGTCTGGAAACACCATATATTTT. Its protein is CASSAPQRGGMSGNTIYF. The complete variable domain, with remaining parts taken from reference TRBV9 and TRBJ1-3, reads DSGVTQTPKHLITATGQRVTLRCSPRSGDLSVYWYQQSLDQGLQFLIQYYNGEERAKGNILERFSAQQFPDLHSELNLSSLELGDSALYFCASSAPQRGGMSGNTIYFGEGSWLTVV.

The gene calls are TRBV7-9 and TRBJ1-1; 11 nucleotides agree with TRBD1. The CDR3 is made up of 17 amino acids. V lost 4 bases, J lost 3 bases, and 10 bases stayed unmatched. Germline CDR1 SEHNR, CDR2 FQNEAQ (reference sequence). CDR3 residues: CASSSDRGLSRDTEAFF. CDR3 bases: TGTGCCAGCAGCTCGGACAGGGGGCTCAGCAGGGACACTGAAGCTTTCTTT. Looking up the rest from reference TRBV7-9 and TRBJ1-1 gives the full variable domain: DTGVSQNPRHKITKRGQNVTFRCDPISEHNRLYWYRQTLGQGPEFLTYFQNEAQLEKSRLLSDRFSAERPKGSFSTLEIQRTEQGDSAMYLCASSSDRGLSRDTEAFFGQGTRLTVV.

This clone was recorded a few times. The chain couples TRBV7-3 to TRBJ1-2; D gene ambiguous. The CDR3 consists of 16 residues. Germline loops: CDR1 SGHTA, CDR2 FQGTGA. Trimming pared 2 bases from V and 2 bases from J, leaving 15 bases between. The CDR3 here is CASSLEGPGVNYGYTF. The CDR3 DNA reads as TGTGCCAGCAGCTTAGAAGGTCCAGGCGTGAACTATGGCTACACCTTC.

J is TRBJ2-7 and V is TRBV7-3; possibly TRBD2 for D (5 bases). Germline lookup yields CDR1 SGHTA and CDR2 FQGTGA. With 3 bases removed from V and 4 bases from J, the gap between germline ends came to 10 bases. The CDR3 runs 13 residues. The CDR3 sequence: CASSFSGGYEQYF. The CDR3 coding sequence is TGTGCCAGCAGCTTTAGTGGCGGGTACGAGCAGTACTTC.

The V gene is TRBV19, the J gene TRBJ2-3; D unresolved. Germline assignment: CDR1 LNHDA and CDR2 SQIVND (reference sequence). The length of the CDR3 is 13 residues. V lost 4 bases and J 6 bases, leaving 11 bases between the germline ends. The CDR3 protein is CASSTPFSDTQYF. The CDR3 nucleotides are TGTGCCAGTAGTACCCCCTTTTCGGATACGCAGTATTTT.

The chain combines TRBV6-5 with TRBJ2-5; the match to TRBD1 covers 9 bases. The CDR3 sequence is 16 residues long. V shed 0 bases and J 2 bases; nucleotides not matched to a gene: 4. Germline values: CDR1 MNHEY, CDR2 SVGAGI. Written as DNA, the CDR3 is TGTGCCAGCAGTTACTCGTTGGGGACAGGGCAAGAGACCCAGTACTTC. Translation: CASSYSLGTGQETQYF.

On this clone itself: This CDR3 fails to terminate in the conserved phenylalanine or tryptophan, so it likely reflects a read error. It is unclear where the CDR3 begins or ends on the DNA, so no DNA is shown, and the CDR3 is as TCRdb lists it. The chain combines TRBV5-6 with TRBJ1-2; TRBD1, as called in the table, went unchecked against the DNA. The CDR3 is 11 residues long, counting both termini. Germline lookup yields CDR1 SGHDT and CDR2 YYEEEE. This CDR3 is CASSWGTQFAG.

CDR3 sequence (DNA): TGTGCCAGCAGCTCCACGACGGGGAACTATGGCTACACCTTC. Translating gives CASSSTTGNYGYTF. The V and J genes are TRBV7-9 and TRBJ1-2; D gene ambiguous. Germline assignment: CDR1 SEHNR and CDR2 FQNEAQ (reference sequence). V shed 4 bases and J shed 2 bases, with 11 bases lying between them. The CDR3 totals 14 residues. Full variable domain (outside the CDR3, taken from reference TRBV7-9 and TRBJ1-2): DTGVSQNPRHKITKRGQNVTFRCDPISEHNRLYWYRQTLGQGPEFLTYFQNEAQLEKSRLLSDRFSAERPKGSFSTLEIQRTEQGDSAMYLCASSSTTGNYGYTFGSGTRLTVV.

The chain has TRBV7-9 and TRBJ1-5, with 7 positions matching TRBD1. The V and J ends lost 1 base and 2 bases, in that order; junction bases with no gene match: 2. Germline assignment: CDR1 SEHNR and CDR2 FQNEAQ (reference sequence). The CDR3 length is 15 residues. CDR3 sequence reads: CASSLDGQGNQPQHF. The CDR3 region has the DNA TGTGCCAGCAGCTTAGACGGACAGGGCAATCAGCCCCAGCATTTT.

CDR3 sequence: CASSKTGSGYGYTF. DNA for the CDR3: TGTGCCAGCAGTAAGACAGGGAGTGGCTATGGCTACACCTTC. This rearrangement joins TRBV2 to TRBJ1-2; the match to TRBD1 covers 7 bases. V gave up 5 bases and J gave up 4 bases; unmatched junction bases: 7. The CDR3 has 14 amino acids. Germline V gene sequence: CDR1 SNHLY, CDR2 FYNNEI.

The chain combines TRBV11-3 with TRBJ1-2, with a weak D call TRBD1 (6 bases). CDR1 SGHNT and CDR2 YENEEA come from the germline V gene. V lost 4 bases and J 7 bases, leaving 16 bases between the germline ends. This CDR3 region has 14 residues. The CDR3 region is CASSSTAGAGGYTF. The CDR3 nucleotides read TGTGCCAGCAGCTCAACTGCGGGGGCTGGTGGCTACACCTTC.

The chain has TRBV2 and TRBJ2-3; maybe TRBD1 (6 bases). Trimming removed 6 bases from V and 2 bases from J, with 15 bases in between. The germline V gene encodes CDR1 SNHLY and CDR2 FYNNEI. This CDR3 is 15 amino acids long. CDR3 amino acids: CASRKRTANTDTQYF. CDR3 nucleotide sequence: TGTGCCAGCAGGAAGAGGACAGCTAACACAGATACGCAGTATTTT.